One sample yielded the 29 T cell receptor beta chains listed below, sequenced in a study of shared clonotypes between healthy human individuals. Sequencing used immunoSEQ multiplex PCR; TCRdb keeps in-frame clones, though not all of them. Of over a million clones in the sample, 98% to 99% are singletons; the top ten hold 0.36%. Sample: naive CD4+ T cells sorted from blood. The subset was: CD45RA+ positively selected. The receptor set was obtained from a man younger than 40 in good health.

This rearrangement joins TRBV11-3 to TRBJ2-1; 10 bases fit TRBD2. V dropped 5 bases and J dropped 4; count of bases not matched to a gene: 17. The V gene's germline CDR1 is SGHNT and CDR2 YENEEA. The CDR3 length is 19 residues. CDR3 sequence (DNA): TGTGCCAGCAGCCTACGGACGGGGCTAGCGGGAGACGGGTACAATGAGCAGTTCTTC. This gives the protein CASSLRTGLAGDGYNEQFF.

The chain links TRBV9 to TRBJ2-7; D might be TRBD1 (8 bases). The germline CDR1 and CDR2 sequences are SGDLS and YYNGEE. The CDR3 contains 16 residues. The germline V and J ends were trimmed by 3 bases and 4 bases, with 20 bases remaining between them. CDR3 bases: TGTGCCAGCAGCGCCAGCGGGGACAGGTTTTTGTACGAGCAGTACTTC. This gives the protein CASSASGDRFLYEQYF.

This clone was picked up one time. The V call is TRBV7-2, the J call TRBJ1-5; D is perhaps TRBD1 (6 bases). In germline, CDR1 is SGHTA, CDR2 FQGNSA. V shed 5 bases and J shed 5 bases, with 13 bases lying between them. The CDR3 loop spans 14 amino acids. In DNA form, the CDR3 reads TGTGCCAGCAGCACCTACAGGGCCGATCAGCCCCAGCATTTT. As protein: CASSTYRADQPQHF.

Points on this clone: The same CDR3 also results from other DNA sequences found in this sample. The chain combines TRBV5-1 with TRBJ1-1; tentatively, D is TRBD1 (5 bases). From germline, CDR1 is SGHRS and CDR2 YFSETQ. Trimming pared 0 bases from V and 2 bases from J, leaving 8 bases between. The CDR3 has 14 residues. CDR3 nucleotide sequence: TGCGCCAGCAGCTTGGTACAGGCAAACACTGAAGCTTTCTTT. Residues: CASSLVQANTEAFF.

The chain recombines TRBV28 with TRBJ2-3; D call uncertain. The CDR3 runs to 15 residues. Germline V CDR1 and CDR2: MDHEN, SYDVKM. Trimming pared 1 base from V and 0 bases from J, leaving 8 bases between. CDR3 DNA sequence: TGTGCCAGCAGTTTATCGTCGTTTAGCACAGATACGCAGTATTTT. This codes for CASSLSSFSTDTQYF. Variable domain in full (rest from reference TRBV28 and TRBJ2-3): DVKVTQSSRYLVKRTGEKVFLECVQDMDHENMFWYRQDPGLGLRLIYFSYDVKMKEKGDIPEGYSVSREKKERFSLILESASTNQTSMYLCASSLSSFSTDTQYFGPGTRLTVL.

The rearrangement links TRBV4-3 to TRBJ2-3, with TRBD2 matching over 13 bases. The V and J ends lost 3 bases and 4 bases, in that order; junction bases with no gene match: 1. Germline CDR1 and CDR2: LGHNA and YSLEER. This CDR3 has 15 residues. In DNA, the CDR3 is TGCGCCAGCAGCCATACTAGCGGGGGGGCAGATACGCAGTATTTT. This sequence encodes CASSHTSGGADTQYF.

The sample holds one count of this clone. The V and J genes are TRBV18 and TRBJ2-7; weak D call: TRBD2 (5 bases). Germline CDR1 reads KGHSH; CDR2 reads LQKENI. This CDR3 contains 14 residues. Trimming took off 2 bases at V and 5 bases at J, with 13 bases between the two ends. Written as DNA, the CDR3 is TGTGCCAGCTCACCATATCCGGGATCGAACGAGCAGTACTTC. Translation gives CASSPYPGSNEQYF.

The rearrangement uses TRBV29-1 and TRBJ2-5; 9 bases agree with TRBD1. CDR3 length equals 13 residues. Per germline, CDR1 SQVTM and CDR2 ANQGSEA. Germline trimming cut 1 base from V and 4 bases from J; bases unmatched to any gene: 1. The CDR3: CSVEVGQGETQYF. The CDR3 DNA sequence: TGCAGCGTTGAAGTGGGACAGGGAGAGACCCAGTACTTC.

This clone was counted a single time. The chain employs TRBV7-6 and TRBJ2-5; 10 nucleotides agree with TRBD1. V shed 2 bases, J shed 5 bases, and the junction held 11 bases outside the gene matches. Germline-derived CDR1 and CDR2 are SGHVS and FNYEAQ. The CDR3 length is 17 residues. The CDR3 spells CASSLITAGQGRETQYF. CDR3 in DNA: TGTGCCAGCAGCTTAATCACGGCGGGACAGGGGAGGGAGACCCAGTACTTC.

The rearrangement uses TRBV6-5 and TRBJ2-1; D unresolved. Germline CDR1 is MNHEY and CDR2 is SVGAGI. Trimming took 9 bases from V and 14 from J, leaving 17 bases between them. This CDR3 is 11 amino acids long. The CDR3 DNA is TGTGCCAGTACCTCTATTTTTGTGAAGTTCTTC. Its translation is CASTSIFVKFF.

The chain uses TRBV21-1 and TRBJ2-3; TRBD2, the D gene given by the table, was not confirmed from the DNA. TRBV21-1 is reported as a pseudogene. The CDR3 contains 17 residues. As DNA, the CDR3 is TGTGCCAGCAGCAAAGGCCCCATGGAGGGGAGCACAGATACGCAGTATTTT. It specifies CASSKGPMEGSTDTQYF.

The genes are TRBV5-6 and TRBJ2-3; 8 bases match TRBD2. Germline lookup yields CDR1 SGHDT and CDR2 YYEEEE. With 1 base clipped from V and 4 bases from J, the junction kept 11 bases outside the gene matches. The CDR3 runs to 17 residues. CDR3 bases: TGTGCCAGCAGCTTGTTTTATAGCGGGACCGGGGCAGATACGCAGTATTTT. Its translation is CASSLFYSGTGADTQYF. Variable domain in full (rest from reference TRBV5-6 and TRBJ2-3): DAGVTQSPTHLIKTRGQQVTLRCSPKSGHDTVSWYQQALGQGPQFIFQYYEEEERQRGNFPDRFSGHQFPNYSSELNVNALLLGDSALYLCASSLFYSGTGADTQYFGPGTRLTVL.

The CDR3 nucleotides are TGCGCCAGCAGCCAAGATCAATCGAAGCGGGAAAAACTGTTTTTT. This codes for CASSQDQSKREKLFF. The rearrangement joins TRBV4-1 to TRBJ1-4; D call uncertain. CDR1 and CDR2 (germline): MGHRA, YSYEKL. The germline V and J ends were trimmed by 0 bases and 8 bases, with 13 bases remaining between them. The CDR3 is 15 amino acids.

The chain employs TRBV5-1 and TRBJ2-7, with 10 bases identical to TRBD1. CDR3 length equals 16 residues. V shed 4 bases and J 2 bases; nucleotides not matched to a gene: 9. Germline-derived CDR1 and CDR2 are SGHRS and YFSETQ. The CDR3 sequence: CASSPGQGPTTYEQYF. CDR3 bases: TGCGCCAGCAGCCCGGGACAGGGGCCAACCACCTACGAGCAGTACTTC.

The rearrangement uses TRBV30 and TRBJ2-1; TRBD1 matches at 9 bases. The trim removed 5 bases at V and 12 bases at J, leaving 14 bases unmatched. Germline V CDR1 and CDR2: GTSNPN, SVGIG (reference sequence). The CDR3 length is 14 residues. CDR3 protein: CAWGTGQTVQGQFF. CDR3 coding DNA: TGTGCCTGGGGGACAGGGCAGACTGTTCAGGGGCAGTTCTTC. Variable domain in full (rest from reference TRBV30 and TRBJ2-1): SQTIHQWPATLVQPVGSPLSLECTVEGTSNPNLYWYRQAAGRGLQLLFYSVGIGQISSEVPQNLSASRPQDRQFILSSKKLLLSDSGFYLCAWGTGQTVQGQFFGPGTRLTVL.

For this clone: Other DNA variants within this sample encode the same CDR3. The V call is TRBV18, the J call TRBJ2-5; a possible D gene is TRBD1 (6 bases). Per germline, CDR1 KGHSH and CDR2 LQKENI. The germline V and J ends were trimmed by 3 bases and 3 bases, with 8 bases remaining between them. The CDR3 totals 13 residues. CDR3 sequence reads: CASSPTGKETQYF. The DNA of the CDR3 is TGTGCCAGCTCACCGACAGGAAAAGAGACCCAGTACTTC.

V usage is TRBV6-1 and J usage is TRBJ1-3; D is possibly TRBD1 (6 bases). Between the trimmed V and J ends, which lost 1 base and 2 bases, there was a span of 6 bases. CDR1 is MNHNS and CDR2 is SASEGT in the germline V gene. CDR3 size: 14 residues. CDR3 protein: CASSEGQAGNTIYF. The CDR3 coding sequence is TGTGCCAGCAGTGAAGGACAGGCTGGAAACACCATATATTTT.

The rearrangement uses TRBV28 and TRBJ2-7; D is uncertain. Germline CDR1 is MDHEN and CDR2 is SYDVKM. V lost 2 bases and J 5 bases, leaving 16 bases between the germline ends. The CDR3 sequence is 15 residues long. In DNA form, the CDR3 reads TGTGCCAGCAGTTTACTAGGGATCGCTTGGGACGAGCAGTACTTC. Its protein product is CASSLLGIAWDEQYF.

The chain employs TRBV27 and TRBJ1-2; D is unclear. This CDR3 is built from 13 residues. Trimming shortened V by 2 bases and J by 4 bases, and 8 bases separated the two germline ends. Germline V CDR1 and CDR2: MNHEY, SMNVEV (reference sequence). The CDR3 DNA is TGTGCCAGCAGTTTACGGTACAGCTATGGCTACACCTTC. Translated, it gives CASSLRYSYGYTF.

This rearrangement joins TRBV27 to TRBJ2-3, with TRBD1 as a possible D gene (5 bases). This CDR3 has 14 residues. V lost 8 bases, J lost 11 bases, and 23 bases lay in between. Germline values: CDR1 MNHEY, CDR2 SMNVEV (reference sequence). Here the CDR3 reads CASRTSLDVVMQYF. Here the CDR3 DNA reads TGTGCCAGCCGGACAAGCCTGGATGTGGTGATGCAGTATTTT.

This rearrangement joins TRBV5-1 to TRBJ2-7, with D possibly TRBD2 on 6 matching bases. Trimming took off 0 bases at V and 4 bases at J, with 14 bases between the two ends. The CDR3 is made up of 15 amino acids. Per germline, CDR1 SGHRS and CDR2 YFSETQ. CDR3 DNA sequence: TGCGCCAGCAGCTTGGGGCAGGGAGGAATTTACGAGCAGTACTTC. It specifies CASSLGQGGIYEQYF.

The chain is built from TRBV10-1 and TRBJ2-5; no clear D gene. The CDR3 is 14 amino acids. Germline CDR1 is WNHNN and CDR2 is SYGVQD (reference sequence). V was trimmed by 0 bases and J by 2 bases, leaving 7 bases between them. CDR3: CASSESASQETQYF. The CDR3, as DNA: TGCGCCAGCAGTGAGTCAGCTTCTCAAGAGACCCAGTACTTC.

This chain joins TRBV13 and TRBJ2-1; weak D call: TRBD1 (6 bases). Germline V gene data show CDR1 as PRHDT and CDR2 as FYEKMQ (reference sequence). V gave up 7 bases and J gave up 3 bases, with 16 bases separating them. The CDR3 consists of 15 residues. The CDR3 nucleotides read TGTGCCAGCACCCGAACAGGGATTTTCTACAATGAGCAGTTCTTC. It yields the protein CASTRTGIFYNEQFF.

The CDR3 spells CAIGNFKETGELFF. In nucleotides, the CDR3 is TGTGCCATTGGGAACTTCAAGGAGACCGGGGAGCTGTTTTTT. The chain carries TRBV10-3 and TRBJ2-2; no clear D. The CDR3 totals 14 residues. V was pared by 9 bases and J by 5 bases, with 16 bases between. CDR1 is ENHRY, CDR2 SYGVKD, per germline.

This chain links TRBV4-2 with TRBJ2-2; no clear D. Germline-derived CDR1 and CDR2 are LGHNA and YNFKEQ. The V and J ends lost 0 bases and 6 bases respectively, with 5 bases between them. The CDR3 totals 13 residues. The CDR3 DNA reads TGTGCCAGCAGCCAAGACCCCCCCGGGGAGCTGTTTTTT. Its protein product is CASSQDPPGELFF.

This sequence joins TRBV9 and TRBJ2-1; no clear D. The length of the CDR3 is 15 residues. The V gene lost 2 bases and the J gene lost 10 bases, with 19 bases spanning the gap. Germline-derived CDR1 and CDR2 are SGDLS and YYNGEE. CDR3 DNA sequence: TGTGCCAGCAGCGTCGGTAGCTCGGTGTCAGGAGAGCAGTTCTTC. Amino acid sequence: CASSVGSSVSGEQFF.

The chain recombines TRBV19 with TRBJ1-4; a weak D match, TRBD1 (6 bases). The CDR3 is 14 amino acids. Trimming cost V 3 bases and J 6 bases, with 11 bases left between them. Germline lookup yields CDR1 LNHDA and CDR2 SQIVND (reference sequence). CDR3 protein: CASSIGRGYEKLFF. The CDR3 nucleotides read TGTGCCAGTAGTATTGGCAGGGGCTATGAAAAACTGTTTTTT.

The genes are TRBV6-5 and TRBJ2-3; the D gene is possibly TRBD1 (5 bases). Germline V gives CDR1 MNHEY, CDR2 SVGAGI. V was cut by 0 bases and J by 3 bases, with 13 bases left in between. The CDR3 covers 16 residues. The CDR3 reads CASSYSIGTGTDTQYF. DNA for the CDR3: TGTGCCAGCAGTTACTCGATCGGTACAGGTACAGATACGCAGTATTTT.

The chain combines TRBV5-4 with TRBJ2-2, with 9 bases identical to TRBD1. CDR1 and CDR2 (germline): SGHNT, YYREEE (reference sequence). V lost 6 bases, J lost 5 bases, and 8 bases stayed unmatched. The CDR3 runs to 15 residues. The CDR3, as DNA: TGTGCCAGCAACGCCCTCGGGACAGGGACCGGGGAGCTGTTTTTT. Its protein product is CASNALGTGTGELFF.